The clone carrying this T cell receptor (beta chain) was detected only once. This sample is drawn from a study of shared clonotypes between healthy human individuals. Study context: Per-donor plates numbered three CD4 naive, three CD4 memory, two CD8 naive and one CD8 memory.

CD8 cells classed as naive were CD45RO-negative and positively selected for CCR7, excluding terminally differentiated effector memory CD45RA+ cells. Donors, without exception, were Caucasian adults residing in Nashville, Tennessee. Repertoires were generated with immunoSEQ multiplex PCR, while TCRdb's copy carries only in-frame clones and drops some. The table has more than 550,000 clones, approximately 90% seen once; the top ten hold nearly 25%. Material for sequencing was naive CD8+ T cells sorted from blood. The receptor was derived from a man aged 30 to 39 in good health.

As DNA, the CDR3 is TGCGCCAGCAGCCAAGTGCAATCGGGACAGACCTACGAGCAGTACTTC. Translated: CASSQVQSGQTYEQYF. The chain is built from TRBV4-1 and TRBJ2-7, with 7 positions matching TRBD1. CDR3 length: 16 residues. V trimming: 1 base; J trimming: 2 bases; junction bases outside the gene matches: 8. Germline assignment: CDR1 MGHRA and CDR2 YSYEKL.